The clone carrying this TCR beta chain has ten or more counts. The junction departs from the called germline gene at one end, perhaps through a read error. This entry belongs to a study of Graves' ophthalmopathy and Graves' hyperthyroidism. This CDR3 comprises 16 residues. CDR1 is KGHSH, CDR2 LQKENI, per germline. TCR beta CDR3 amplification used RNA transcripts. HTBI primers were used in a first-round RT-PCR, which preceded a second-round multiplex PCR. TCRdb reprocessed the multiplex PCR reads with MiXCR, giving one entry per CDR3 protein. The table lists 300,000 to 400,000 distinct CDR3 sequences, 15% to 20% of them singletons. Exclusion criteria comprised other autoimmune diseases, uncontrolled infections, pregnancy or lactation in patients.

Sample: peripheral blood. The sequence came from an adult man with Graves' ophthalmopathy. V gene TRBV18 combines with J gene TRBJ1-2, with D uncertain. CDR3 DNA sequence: TGTGCCAGCTCACCAAGTACTTGGGAGAGGAACTCTGGCTACACCTTC. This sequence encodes CASSPSTWERNSGYTF.